The 3 T cell receptor beta chains below all came from one sample that was sequenced in a study of T cell responses to AZD1222 COVID-19 vaccine. TCRdb keeps only in-frame clones here, not all; method: immunoSEQ multiplex PCR. The sample has 65,000 to 100,000 clones; roughly 90% are singletons. The input for sequencing was peripheral blood, taken 28 days after the second AZD1222 dose. The receptors shown here come from an adult who received the AZD1222 COVID-19 vaccine.

This clone is a singleton in its sample. The chain is built from TRBV10-3 and TRBJ1-2, with a weak D call TRBD1 (5 bases). Germline lookup yields CDR1 ENHRY and CDR2 SYGVKD. V was shortened by 4 bases and J by 3 bases, with 9 bases between the two germline ends. The CDR3 totals 13 residues. Here the CDR3 DNA reads TGTGCCATCAGTGGGGTGGGGGACTATGGCTACACCTTC. This encodes CAISGVGDYGYTF.

The sample holds one count of this clone. This chain connects TRBV28 to TRBJ1-4; 9 nucleotides align to TRBD1. The CDR3 is 14 amino acids. V lost 6 bases, J lost 5 bases, and 4 bases stayed unmatched. Germline-derived CDR1 and CDR2 are MDHEN and SYDVKM. CDR3 nucleotides: TGTGCCAGCAGCTCCGGGACAGGGAATGAAAAACTGTTTTTT. Protein product: CASSSGTGNEKLFF.

DNA of the CDR3: TGTGCCAGCAGTTTATATCTGGGGGCCGAAGAAAAACTGTTTTTT. Amino acids: CASSLYLGAEEKLFF. This chain connects TRBV27 to TRBJ1-4, with D maybe TRBD1 (6 bases). Trimming stripped 1 base from V and 8 bases from J, with 14 bases between. The CDR3 runs 15 residues. Germline V gene sequence: CDR1 MNHEY, CDR2 SMNVEV (reference sequence).